Following are 12 T cell receptor beta chains from one sample sequenced in a study of graft-versus-host responses after intestinal transplantation. For these TCRs, the target antigens are not known. Generated by immunoSEQ multiplex PCR, the TCRdb table keeps only in-frame clones and is missing some. The sample lists 40,000 or so clones, over 90% occurring once. The material sequenced was unstimulated CD8+ T cells sorted from spleen or lymph node cells, taken before transplant. The receptor source for this set is a human donor who was the organ donor for an intestinal transplant.

J is TRBJ2-1 and V is TRBV27, with 14 bases identical to TRBD2. The CDR3 has 17 residues. With V trimmed by 3 bases and J by 8 bases, 9 bases remained unmatched. Germline-derived CDR1 and CDR2 are MNHEY and SMNVEV (reference sequence). This CDR3 is CASSFLPGLAGGDEQFF. In DNA form, the CDR3 reads TGTGCCAGCAGTTTTTTGCCCGGACTAGCGGGAGGTGATGAGCAGTTCTTC.

The count of this clone is one. The chain has TRBV19 and TRBJ1-5; 8 bases are shared with TRBD1. The CDR3 totals 12 residues. Germline CDR1 and CDR2: LNHDA and SQIVND (reference sequence). The ends lost 9 bases at V and 7 bases at J; junction bases unmatched: 5. In DNA form, the CDR3 reads TGTGCCAGCCGGACAGGGAGCCAGCCCCAGCATTTT. Amino acid sequence: CASRTGSQPQHF.

The chain joins TRBV4-1 to TRBJ1-1; D uncertain. V lost 1 base and J lost 1, with 1 base in between. This CDR3 has 12 residues. Germline CDR1 is MGHRA and CDR2 is YSYEKL. The CDR3 loop reads CASSQGNTEAFF. As DNA, the CDR3 is TGCGCCAGCAGCCAAGGGAACACTGAAGCTTTCTTT.

V is TRBV7-9 and J is TRBJ1-1; D is uncertain. V lost 0 bases and J lost 1, with 12 bases in between. Per germline, CDR1 SEHNR and CDR2 FQNEAQ (reference sequence). The CDR3 contains 16 residues. As DNA, the CDR3 is TGTGCCAGCAGCTTAGCGCGGACCAGATGGAACACTGAAGCTTTCTTT. Its translation: CASSLARTRWNTEAFF.

As for this clone: The sample contains more than one DNA sequence encoding this CDR3. The chain is built from TRBV9 and TRBJ2-2; no reliable D call. Germline assignment: CDR1 SGDLS and CDR2 YYNGEE. The V end was cut by 0 bases, the J end by 4 bases, with 4 bases between. This CDR3 has 13 amino acids. CDR3 protein: CASSVGATGELFF. The CDR3 nucleotides read TGTGCCAGCAGCGTAGGGGCCACCGGGGAGCTGTTTTTT.

The chain carries TRBV19 and TRBJ2-7; 12 bases are a match to TRBD2. This CDR3 is 15 amino acids long. The J segment lost 5 bases and the V segment lost 6 bases, leaving 8 bases of the junction unmatched. Looked up from germline, CDR1 is LNHDA and CDR2 is SQIVND (reference sequence). CDR3 sequence (DNA): TGTGCCAGTAGCATCCTAGCGGGAGGGAGCAACGAGCAGTACTTC. Translation: CASSILAGGSNEQYF.

The rearrangement uses TRBV28 and TRBJ2-5; no clear D. Matching the DNA end better, TRBJ2-7 makes the J call doubtful. From germline, CDR1 is MDHEN and CDR2 SYDVKM. The CDR3 consists of 14 residues. The CDR3 nucleotides read TGTGCCAGCTTACAAAGCTCACCCTCCTACGAGCAGTACTTC. It yields the protein CASLQSSPSYEQYF.

The chain carries TRBV4-2 and TRBJ2-3; D perhaps matches TRBD2 (6 bases). The CDR3 length is 16 residues. The germline V and J ends were trimmed by 1 base and 5 bases, with 16 bases remaining between them. CDR1 is LGHNA, CDR2 YNFKEQ, per germline. CDR3 sequence reads: CASSQVSEEGKDTQYF. The CDR3, as DNA: TGTGCCAGCAGCCAAGTGAGCGAGGAGGGCAAAGATACGCAGTATTTT.

The chain is built from TRBV5-4 and TRBJ1-1, with TRBD1 as a possible D gene (6 bases). The CDR3 totals 14 residues. The V end was cut by 0 bases, the J end by 3 bases, with 9 bases between. Germline V gives CDR1 SGHNT, CDR2 YYREEE (reference sequence). The CDR3 loop is CASSLARGDTEAFF. DNA of the CDR3: TGTGCCAGCAGCTTGGCCAGGGGTGACACTGAAGCTTTCTTT.

This clone was seen only once. The chain links TRBV11-1 to TRBJ2-5; TRBD1 matches at 7 bases. The DNA end is a closer match to TRBJ2-7, so the J assignment may be wrong. The CDR3 covers 12 residues. The V gene's germline CDR1 is SGHAT and CDR2 FQDESV (reference sequence). This CDR3 is CASSLDRGEQYF. The CDR3 nucleotides read TGTGCCAGCAGCTTAGACAGGGGCGAGCAGTACTTC.

This chain uses TRBV11-2 with TRBJ2-2; D possibly corresponds to TRBD2 (6 bases). From germline, CDR1 is SGHAT and CDR2 FQNNGV. V was clipped by 5 bases and J by 5 bases, with 15 bases between them. The CDR3 is made up of 15 amino acids. CDR3 loop: CASSAGLPGTGELFF. Written as DNA, the CDR3 is TGTGCCAGCAGCGCGGGACTCCCGGGAACCGGGGAGCTGTTTTTT. Full variable domain (outside the CDR3, taken from reference TRBV11-2 and TRBJ2-2): EAGVAQSPRYKIIEKRQSVAFWCNPISGHATLYWYQQILGQGPKLLIQFQNNGVVDDSQLPKDRFSAERLKGVDSTLKIQPAKLEDSAVYLCASSAGLPGTGELFFGEGSRLTVL.

This sequence joins TRBV9 and TRBJ2-1; 7 bases line up with TRBD2. J lost 8 bases, V lost 4 bases, and 15 bases had no gene match. The CDR3 runs to 16 residues. The germline CDR1 and CDR2 sequences are SGDLS and YYNGEE. CDR3 coding DNA: TGTGCCAGCAGCCCACTTTCCAGCGGGATTAGCCATGAGCAGTTCTTC. This codes for CASSPLSSGISHEQFF.